A selection of T cell receptor beta chains follows, all from one sample in a study of T cell responses to AZD1222 COVID-19 vaccine. Using immunoSEQ multiplex PCR, the repertoire was profiled, and TCRdb retains in-frame clones only, with some absent. The sample shows about 100,000 clones, 87% of them seen only once. Sequencing was performed on peripheral blood, taken on day 0 of MenACWY control vaccination. The receptors originated from an adult in good health. Each CDR3 is given with its conserved first and last residue. The D gene is left open where the match is weak. Clone size appears in some rows only: once, few, many, or a class for an expanded clone.

>17|TRBJ1-6|TRBV10-3|NA|NA
TGTGCCATCAGTGAGGCTTCCGGGACGGCGAATAATTCACCCCTCCACTTT
CAISEASGTANNSPLHF
>14|TRBJ1-1|TRBV5-6|NA|once
TGTGCCAGCAGCTTGTTCCCTTACCACACTGAAGCTTTCTTT
CASSLFPYHTEAFF
>17|TRBJ2-3|TRBV7-2|TRBD2|NA
TGTGCCAGCAGCTTATCTCTAGCGGGCTCTAGCACAGATACGCAGTATTTT
CASSLSLAGSSTDTQYF
>15|TRBJ2-7|TRBV7-9|NA|NA
TGTGCCAGCAGCCCAGCCCGAGGAGGGGTCTACGAGCAGTACTTC
CASSPARGGVYEQYF
>13|TRBJ2-1|TRBV5-1|NA|NA
TGCGCCAGCAGGGAGATCCGAGGAAATGAGCAGTTCTTC
CASREIRGNEQFF
>16|TRBJ2-7|TRBV6-5|NA|NA
TGTGCCAGCAGTTCCCCCAACTCACGGAGCTCCTACGAGCAGTACTTC
CASSSPNSRSSYEQYF
>15|TRBJ1-5|TRBV24-1|TRBD1|NA
TGTGCCACCAGTGAAGGCCAGGGGGGCTGGGAGCCCCAGCATTTT
CATSEGQGGWEPQHF
>15|TRBJ2-1|TRBV20-1|NA|once
TGCAGTGCTAGTCCCCCCAGGAGCTCCTACAATGAGCAGTTCTTC
CSASPPRSSYNEQFF
>15|TRBJ1-6|TRBV4-1|NA|NA
TGCGCCAGCAGGGGAGGGAGATTTATAAGTTCACCCCTCCACTTT
CASRGGRFISSPLHF
>14|TRBJ1-5|TRBV6-5|NA|NA
TGTGCCAGCAGTCCCGGGGGAGGTGATCAGCCCCAGCATTTT
CASSPGGGDQPQHF
>16|TRBJ2-7|TRBV7-2|TRBD1|NA
TGTGCCAGCAGCCAACGTGGATGGACAGGGGCCAACGAGCAGTACTTC
CASSQRGWTGANEQYF
>16|TRBJ2-1|TRBV7-8|TRBD2|NA
TGTGCCAGCAGCTTATTAGTGGGAGGGGTGTACAATGAGCAGTTCTTC
CASSLLVGGVYNEQFF
>16|TRBJ2-4|TRBV5-1|TRBD2|NA
TGCGCCAGCAGCTTGGAAATAGCGGGGAATAAAAACATTCAGTACTTC
CASSLEIAGNKNIQYF
>12|TRBJ1-2|TRBV6-5|NA|NA
TGTGCCAGCAGGTCAGCTAACTATGGCTACACCTTC
CASRSANYGYTF
>14|TRBJ1-5|TRBV19|TRBD1|NA
TGTGCCAGTACCCGGGACAGGGATTATCAGCCCCAGCATTTT
CASTRDRDYQPQHF
>15|TRBJ2-5|TRBV5-1|TRBD2|NA
TGCGCCAGCAGCTTGTACCCTAGCGGGGGAGAGACCCAGTACTTC
CASSLYPSGGETQYF
>15|TRBJ1-6|TRBV9|NA|once
TGTGCCAGCAGCGTAGACAGGGCAGATAATTCACCCCTCCACTTT
CASSVDRADNSPLHF
>15|TRBJ1-2|TRBV6-2/TRBV6-3|NA|NA
TGTGCCAGCAGTTACTCCCAGGGGATCGAATATGGCTACACCTTC
CASSYSQGIEYGYTF
>19|TRBJ2-1|TRBV21-1|NA|NA
TGTGCCAGCAGCAAAGTGGGCAGGGCCTTCTCGTGCTCCTACAATGAGCAGTTCTTC
CASSKVGRAFSCSYNEQFF
>13|TRBJ1-1|TRBV2|NA|NA
TGTGCCAGCTTAAAAGATTCGGGCACTGAAGCTTTCTTT
CASLKDSGTEAFF
>15|TRBJ2-7|TRBV25-1|NA|NA
TGTGCCAGCAGTGAATGGGAGACAGGGCGGGGCGAGCAGTACTTC
CASSEWETGRGEQYF
>16|TRBJ2-3|TRBV6-2/TRBV6-3|TRBD2|NA
TGTGCCAGCAGTTACTCGGAGCGGGGGGCCGAGGATACGCAGTATTTT
CASSYSERGAEDTQYF
>15|TRBJ2-1|TRBV3-1/TRBV3-2|NA|NA
TGTGCCAGCAGCCAAGGGCAGGGGGGATACAATGAGCAGTTCTTC
CASSQGQGGYNEQFF
>14|TRBJ1-2|TRBV5-8|NA|NA
TGTGCCAGCAGCAACACCGGGACCCACGATGGCTACACCTTC
CASSNTGTHDGYTF
>12|TRBJ1-1|TRBV3-1/TRBV3-2|NA|NA
TGTGCCAGCAGCCAAGGGGCCACTGAAGCTTTCTTT
CASSQGATEAFF
>15|TRBJ1-5|TRBV11-2|NA|NA
TGTGCCAGCAGCTTTAGTTCGGGACGCAATCAGCCCCAGCATTTT
CASSFSSGRNQPQHF
>16|TRBJ2-1|TRBV9|TRBD1|NA
TGTGCCAGCAGCGTAGCTATGGGGACAGGGTACAATGAGCAGTTCTTC
CASSVAMGTGYNEQFF
>15|TRBJ1-2|TRBV7-9|TRBD1|NA
TGTGCCAGCGGGGGACAGACAGGGGGAAACTATGGCTACACCTTC
CASGGQTGGNYGYTF
>14|TRBJ2-3|TRBV11-1|NA|NA
TGTGCCAGCAGCTCCTCTCCACCACGGGGTACGCAGTATTTT
CASSSSPPRGTQYF
>15|TRBJ2-2|TRBV28|TRBD1|NA
TGTGCCAGCCTCCCGGGACAGGGGTATACCGGGGAGCTGTTTTTT
CASLPGQGYTGELFF
>14|TRBJ2-7|TRBV10-3|NA|few
TGTGCCATCAGTCAGGTCCCTCTCTCCTACGAGCAGTACTTC
CAISQVPLSYEQYF
>13|TRBJ2-7|TRBV6-5|NA|NA
TGTGCCAGCAGTCCACAGCGCTCCTACGAGCAGTACTTC
CASSPQRSYEQYF
>15|TRBJ1-2|TRBV5-1|NA|NA
TGCGCCAGCAAAATCCCGCGGGGCCCACCCTATGGCTACACCTTC
CASKIPRGPPYGYTF
>14|TRBJ1-2|TRBV30|NA|NA
TGTGCCTGGAGTGGACAGGAGGTTAACTATGGCTACACCTTC
CAWSGQEVNYGYTF
>15|TRBJ1-6|TRBV2|NA|once
TGTGCCAGCAGTGCGGGCAGCTCCTATAATTCACCCCTCCACTTT
CASSAGSSYNSPLHF
>14|TRBJ1-5|TRBV6-2/TRBV6-3|NA|few
TGTGCCAGCAGTTACACTGAGACCTTAGGACCCCAGCATTTT
CASSYTETLGPQHF
>17|TRBJ1-3|TRBV4-3|NA|few
TGCGCCAGCAGCCAAGATAGGCGGACTAACCAAGGAAACACCATATATTTT
CASSQDRRTNQGNTIYF